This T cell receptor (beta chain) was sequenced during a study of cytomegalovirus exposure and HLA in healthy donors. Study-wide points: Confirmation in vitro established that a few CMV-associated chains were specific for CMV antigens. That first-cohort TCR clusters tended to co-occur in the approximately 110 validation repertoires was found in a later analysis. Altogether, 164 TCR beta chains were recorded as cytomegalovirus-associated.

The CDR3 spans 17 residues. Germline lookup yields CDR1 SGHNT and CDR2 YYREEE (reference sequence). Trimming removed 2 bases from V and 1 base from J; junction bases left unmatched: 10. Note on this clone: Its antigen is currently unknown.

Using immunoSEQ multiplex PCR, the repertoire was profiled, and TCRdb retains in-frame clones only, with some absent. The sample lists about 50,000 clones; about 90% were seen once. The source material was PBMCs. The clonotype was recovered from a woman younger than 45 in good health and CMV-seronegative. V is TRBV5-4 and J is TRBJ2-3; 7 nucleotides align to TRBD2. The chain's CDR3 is CASSLKMAGVGTDTQYF. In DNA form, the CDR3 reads TGTGCCAGCAGCTTAAAAATGGCGGGAGTCGGCACAGATACGCAGTATTTT.